This T cell receptor beta chain was sequenced during a study of breast tumors, draining lymph nodes, adjacent tissues. General study results and limits: Data only fit, rather than demonstrated, lymph node origin of most tumor T cells. Tumor repertoires ranked between lymph nodes and nontumor tissue in diversity, with V and J gene preferences.

The lymph nodes were axillary draining lymph nodes from breast cancer patients. This clonotype occurred many times. Antigen specificity is unknown. Using its own MiXCR run on the multiplex PCR reads, TCRdb lists one record per CDR3 protein. There are some 100,000 distinct CDR3 sequences in the sample; around 20% occur only once, and less than 1.5% lies in the top ten. This CDR3 region has 14 residues. CDR1 and CDR2 (germline): SGDLS, YYNGEE. V was shortened by 7 bases and J by 10 bases, with 18 bases between the two germline ends. This TCR was sampled from a female donor with breast cancer. Some clones in this sample may be carry-over from other donors' samples. J is TRBJ1-6 and V is TRBV9; a weak D match, TRBD1 (5 bases). Source material: axillary lymph node tissue. For the CDR3, the DNA is TGTGCCAGCGGGGGGGAGGGTGATCGATCACCCCTCCACTTT. Translated, it gives CASGGEGDRSPLHF.